Presented here are 22 T cell receptor beta chains from one specimen sequenced in a study of blood T cells in healthy people across ages. Using a J-beta primer mix together with a sample-barcoded 5' primer, a second PCR was run for roughly 6 to 11 cycles. TCRdb analysed the 5' RACE reads with MiXCR anew, one entry per CDR3 protein. The data show under 750,000 distinct CDR3 sequences, under 55% seen once. Sequences were obtained from blood. These receptors originate from a man older than 75 in good health.

This clonotype was seen once. The chain combines TRBV18 with TRBJ1-2, with 7 bases lining up with TRBD1. Trimming at V came to 3 bases and at J to 4 bases, leaving 5 bases not matched to a gene. CDR1 KGHSH and CDR2 LQKENI come from the germline V gene. The CDR3 has 14 residues. In nucleotides, the CDR3 is TGTGCCAGCTCACCCGACAGGGACGGCTATGGCTACACCTTC. Translated: CASSPDRDGYGYTF.

CDR3 sequence: CAISEDGGMDQETQYF. In nucleotides, the CDR3 is TGTGCCATCAGTGAAGATGGCGGGATGGATCAAGAGACCCAGTACTTC. J is TRBJ2-5 and V is TRBV10-3, with D maybe TRBD2 (6 bases). Germline V gene data show CDR1 as ENHRY and CDR2 as SYGVKD. The V end lost 3 bases, the J end lost 2 bases, and 16 bases lay between the germline ends. This CDR3 has 16 amino acids.

This clonotype was seen a few times. The genes are TRBV7-9 and TRBJ1-4; D not resolved. V was cut by 1 base and J by 8 bases, with 5 bases left in between. This CDR3 comprises 12 residues. Looked up from germline, CDR1 is SEHNR and CDR2 is FQNEAQ (reference sequence). CDR3 DNA: TGTGCCAGCAGCTTAGGGACCGAAAAACTGTTTTTT. Translated: CASSLGTEKLFF.

The rearrangement uses TRBV10-3 and TRBJ2-1; 9 bases map to TRBD2. Looked up from germline, CDR1 is ENHRY and CDR2 is SYGVKD. Losses at the gene ends were 9 bases for V and 3 bases for J; bases not matched to a gene: 3. CDR3 length equals 13 residues. The CDR3 here is CAIAGGLYNEQFF. DNA of the CDR3: TGTGCCATAGCGGGAGGCCTCTACAATGAGCAGTTCTTC.

This clonotype has a single count. The genes are TRBV27 and TRBJ2-5, with TRBD1 identical over 9 bases. This CDR3 is 17 amino acids long. The junction had 18 bases not matched to a gene; V was cut back by 2 bases and J by 11 bases. CDR1 is MNHEY, CDR2 SMNVEV, per germline (reference sequence). The CDR3, as DNA: TGTGCCAGCAGTTTAAACGGGGGACAGGGAGTTAGGGATGAGCAGTACTTC. Its translation is CASSLNGGQGVRDEQYF.

The chain joins TRBV20-1 to TRBJ2-1, with 8 nucleotides matching TRBD2. The ends lost 6 bases at V and 0 bases at J; junction bases unmatched: 13. The CDR3 runs 17 residues. Germline V lookup: CDR1 DFQATT, CDR2 SNEGSKA (reference sequence). Here the CDR3 reads CSAPLGSGGSSYNEQFF. CDR3 DNA sequence: TGCAGTGCCCCCCTAGGGTCGGGAGGGAGCTCCTACAATGAGCAGTTCTTC.

This clonotype occurred a few times. The chain uses TRBV9 and TRBJ2-3, with a possible D match to TRBD1 (5 bases). With 0 bases removed from V and 2 bases from J, the gap between germline ends came to 10 bases. This CDR3 has 15 residues. Germline V gives CDR1 SGDLS, CDR2 YYNGEE. As DNA, the CDR3 is TGTGCCAGCAGCGTAGCCCCAGGGTACACAGATACGCAGTATTTT. It specifies CASSVAPGYTDTQYF.

About this clonotype itself: A much bigger clone sits one base away, suggesting this may be a read error. The chain uses TRBV6-5 and TRBJ2-7, with 7 positions matching TRBD2. TRBJ2-4 explains the end of the DNA better; the J call may be wrong. Germline V CDR1 and CDR2: MNHEY, SVGAGI. The CDR3 covers 14 residues. CDR3 region: CASSYAGGTPIQYF. CDR3 DNA: TGTGCCAGCAGTTACGCCGGGGGGACCCCCATTCAGTACTTC.

V usage is TRBV20-1 and J usage is TRBJ2-5; D unclear. Germline assignment: CDR1 DFQATT and CDR2 SNEGSKA (reference sequence). With 1 base removed from V and 4 bases from J, the gap between germline ends came to 7 bases. The CDR3 contains 12 residues. CDR3 sequence reads: CSARALGETQYF. The CDR3 DNA reads as TGCAGTGCTAGAGCTCTCGGAGAGACCCAGTACTTC.

V usage is TRBV6-2 or TRBV6-3 and J usage is TRBJ2-5, with a tentative D call TRBD1 (5 bases). V lost 5 bases and J 11 bases, leaving 18 bases between the germline ends. This CDR3 comprises 13 residues. Germline V lookup: CDR1 MNHEY, CDR2 SVGEGT. The CDR3 DNA reads TGTGCCAGCAGTAGGACGACAGCGAAAGAGCAGTACTTC. Encoded protein: CASSRTTAKEQYF.

The chain recombines TRBV7-6 with TRBJ2-1, with 7 bases matching TRBD1. The CDR3 extends over 15 amino acids. V was clipped by 4 bases and J by 6 bases; unmatched bases: 9. Germline V gives CDR1 SGHVS, CDR2 FNYEAQ. The CDR3 is CASSSYQGQSNEQFF. CDR3 coding DNA: TGTGCCAGCAGCTCCTACCAGGGACAGTCCAATGAGCAGTTCTTC.

This sequence joins TRBV5-5 and TRBJ2-1; D uncertain. The CDR3 runs 13 residues. Trimming removed 4 bases at V and 3 bases at J, with 8 bases between. Per germline, CDR1 SGHKS and CDR2 YYEKEE (reference sequence). CDR3 nucleotides: TGTGCCAGCAGCGCCGCGGACTACAATGAGCAGTTCTTC. Protein product: CASSAADYNEQFF.

The chain has TRBV7-3 and TRBJ1-1, with D possibly TRBD1 on 5 matching bases. The CDR3 consists of 14 residues. V lost 5 bases and J 5 bases, leaving 15 bases between the germline ends. CDR1 is SGHTA and CDR2 is FQGTGA in the germline V gene. CDR3 amino acids: CASSIRGRRTEAFF. In DNA, the CDR3 is TGTGCCAGCAGCATACGGGGCCGGAGGACTGAAGCTTTCTTT.

The J gene is TRBJ1-1, the V gene TRBV6-2 or TRBV6-3; D perhaps matches TRBD1 (5 bases). The CDR3 spans 13 residues. The ends were cut back, 2 bases at V and 7 bases at J, with 11 bases in the middle. Germline CDR1 MNHEY, CDR2 SVGEGT. The CDR3 loop reads CASSYPGPREAFF. CDR3 DNA sequence: TGTGCCAGCAGTTACCCGGGACCGCGTGAAGCTTTCTTT.

The chain links TRBV10-3 to TRBJ2-3, with a tentative D call TRBD2 (6 bases). Per the germline V gene, CDR1 is ENHRY and CDR2 is SYGVKD. V lost 4 bases and J lost 5, with 10 bases in between. The CDR3 is made up of 13 amino acids. CDR3 bases: TGTGCCATCAGTGCGGCGGGAATAGATACGCAGTATTTT. Translation: CAISAAGIDTQYF.

In regard to this clonotype: This may come from a read error, since a much larger clone is one base off. The rearrangement uses TRBV9 and TRBJ2-5; 7 bases match TRBD2. The V gene end was trimmed by 0 bases and the J gene end by 5 bases; junction bases not matched to a gene: 13. Germline-derived CDR1 and CDR2 are SGDLS and YYNGEE. The CDR3 covers 17 residues. DNA of the CDR3: TGTGCCAGCAGCGTAGGGATTGGCGGGAGTCGTATTGAGACCCAGTACTTC. Protein product: CASSVGIGGSRIETQYF. The variable domain in full, completed from reference TRBV9 and TRBJ2-5, reads DSGVTQTPKHLITATGQRVTLRCSPRSGDLSVYWYQQSLDQGLQFLIQYYNGEERAKGNILERFSAQQFPDLHSELNLSSLELGDSALYFCASSVGIGGSRIETQYFGPGTRLLVL.

This clonotype was recorded at least ten times. The J gene is TRBJ2-2, the V gene TRBV6-5; no clear D. The length of the CDR3 is 18 residues. V was trimmed by 0 bases and J by 0 bases, leaving 14 bases between them. Germline-derived CDR1 and CDR2 are MNHEY and SVGAGI. Here the CDR3 reads CASSYSLRPTANTGELFF. The CDR3 coding sequence is TGTGCCAGCAGTTACTCCCTCCGTCCAACCGCGAACACCGGGGAGCTGTTTTTT.

This chain joins TRBV20-1 and TRBJ2-5; D is unclear. Germline V CDR1 and CDR2: DFQATT, SNEGSKA (reference sequence). This CDR3 region has 13 residues. Trimming pared 1 base from V and 2 bases from J, leaving 8 bases between. CDR3 residues: CSARGRWQETQYF. CDR3 sequence (DNA): TGCAGTGCTAGAGGCAGGTGGCAAGAGACCCAGTACTTC.

V gene TRBV28 combines with J gene TRBJ2-4; D possibly corresponds to TRBD2 (5 bases). With 9 bases removed from V and 8 bases from J, the gap between germline ends came to 17 bases. This CDR3 contains 13 residues. Germline loops: CDR1 MDHEN, CDR2 SYDVKM. As DNA, the CDR3 is TGTGCCAGTAAGAAGGACTTTGGCGACATTCAGTACTTC. This gives the protein CASKKDFGDIQYF.

The V and J genes are TRBV2 and TRBJ1-4, with TRBD1 matching over 10 bases. Germline-derived CDR1 and CDR2 are SNHLY and FYNNEI. With 6 bases clipped from V and 8 bases from J, the junction kept 6 bases outside the gene matches. CDR3 size: 14 residues. This CDR3 reads CASRETGGPEKLFF. CDR3 DNA sequence: TGTGCCAGCAGGGAGACAGGGGGCCCGGAAAAACTGTTTTTT.

This clonotype was detected a few times. The CDR3 loop is CSGWGSYGYTF. DNA of the CDR3: TGCAGTGGTTGGGGGAGCTATGGCTACACCTTC. This chain joins TRBV29-1 and TRBJ1-2; possible D gene TRBD1, 5 bases. The CDR3 loop spans 11 amino acids. The germline CDR1 and CDR2 sequences are SQVTM and ANQGSEA.

The rearrangement joins TRBV29-1 to TRBJ1-2; maybe TRBD1 (6 bases). V was pared by 7 bases and J by 3 bases, with 21 bases between. The CDR3 is 15 residues long. Per germline, CDR1 SQVTM and CDR2 ANQGSEA. As DNA, the CDR3 is TGCAGCGCCCACTTCCACCCGGACAGAGACTATGGCTACACCTTC. Its translation is CSAHFHPDRDYGYTF. The full variable domain, its missing parts supplied by reference TRBV29-1 and TRBJ1-2, is SAVISQKPSRDICQRGTSLTIQCQVDSQVTMMFWYRQQPGQSLTLIATANQGSEATYESGFVIDKFPISRPNLTFSTLTVSNMSPEDSSIYLCSAHFHPDRDYGYTFGSGTRLTVV.